The next 25 T cell receptor beta chains were all read from a single sample in a study of graft-versus-host responses after intestinal transplantation. TCRdb's table, derived via immunoSEQ multiplex PCR, lists solely in-frame clones and lacks some. Here the sample spans 35,000 to 45,000 clones, 85% to 95% being singletons. Sequencing used PBMCs, obtained 734 days after intestinal transplantation. These receptors all stem from a human patient who received an intestinal transplant, so some T cells may come from the graft donor.

The V gene is TRBV6-5, the J gene TRBJ1-3; D not certain. V was trimmed by 7 bases and J by 0 bases, leaving 7 bases between them. The germline gives CDR1 MNHEY, CDR2 SVGAGI. CDR3 length: 13 residues. This chain's CDR3 is CASIENSGNTIYF. The CDR3 DNA is TGTGCCAGCATAGAGAACTCTGGAAACACCATATATTTT.

The rearrangement uses TRBV18 and TRBJ2-7, with D maybe TRBD1 (6 bases). Looked up from germline, CDR1 is KGHSH and CDR2 is LQKENI. Trimming pared 5 bases from V and 3 bases from J, leaving 14 bases between. The CDR3 totals 14 residues. The DNA of the CDR3 is TGTGCCAGCTCAGGGGGCCCGAATATCTACGAGCAGTACTTC. Protein: CASSGGPNIYEQYF. Filled out from reference TRBV18 and TRBJ2-7, the complete variable domain reads NAGVMQNPRHLVRRRGQEARLRCSPMKGHSHVYWYRQLPEEGLKFMVYLQKENIIDESGMPKERFSAEFPKEGPSILRIQQVVRGDSAAYFCASSGGPNIYEQYFGPGTRLTVT.

V gene TRBV9 combines with J gene TRBJ2-2; TRBD2 aligns across 8 bases. Germline assignment: CDR1 SGDLS and CDR2 YYNGEE. The CDR3 is 16 amino acids. The V and J ends lost 2 bases and 0 bases, in that order; junction bases with no gene match: 3. The CDR3, as DNA: TGTGCCAGCAGCGTTACTAGCGGACCGAACACCGGGGAGCTGTTTTTT. Protein: CASSVTSGPNTGELFF.

CDR3: CASTFGSRETQYF. The CDR3 DNA sequence: TGCGCCAGCACCTTTGGGTCTAGGGAGACCCAGTACTTC. V usage is TRBV5-1 and J usage is TRBJ2-5; D is uncertain. From germline, CDR1 is SGHRS and CDR2 YFSETQ. V was pared by 6 bases and J by 5 bases, with 14 bases between. The length of the CDR3 is 13 residues.

J is TRBJ2-7 and V is TRBV7-2, with TRBD1 identical over 7 bases. The CDR3 has 14 residues. The V gene end was trimmed by 1 base and the J gene end by 5 bases; junction bases not matched to a gene: 5. Germline V gene data show CDR1 as SGHTA and CDR2 as FQGNSA. DNA for the CDR3: TGTGCCAGCAGCTTAGGACAGGGAAGGGACGAGCAGTACTTC. Encoded protein: CASSLGQGRDEQYF.

This chain joins TRBV14 and TRBJ2-5; TRBD2 might be the D (6 bases). Deletions cut 7 bases from V and 4 bases from J, with 19 bases between. The CDR3 totals 15 residues. Germline values: CDR1 SGHDN, CDR2 FVKESK. The DNA for the CDR3 is TGTGCCAGCATTCCTGCCGGGAGATGGAGAGAGACCCAGTACTTC. Translation gives CASIPAGRWRETQYF.

V is TRBV2 and J is TRBJ2-2; the D gene is possibly TRBD1 (5 bases). Germline CDR1 reads SNHLY; CDR2 reads FYNNEI. The CDR3 covers 15 residues. Trimming shortened V by 2 bases and J by 3 bases, and 10 bases separated the two germline ends. In DNA form, the CDR3 reads TGTGCCAGCAGTGAATTAACAGGAGACACCGGGGAGCTGTTTTTT. This sequence encodes CASSELTGDTGELFF.

This chain links TRBV5-1 with TRBJ2-2; D is possibly TRBD2 (6 bases). CDR1 SGHRS and CDR2 YFSETQ come from the germline V gene. V was shortened by 3 bases and J by 5 bases, with 20 bases between the two germline ends. The CDR3 has 17 amino acids. Here the CDR3 reads CASSSSPGVGETGELFF. The CDR3 nucleotides read TGCGCCAGCAGCTCATCCCCGGGAGTTGGCGAAACCGGGGAGCTGTTTTTT.

The gene calls are TRBV6-5 and TRBJ2-1; 9 positions agree with TRBD2. V trimming: 0 bases; J trimming: 8 bases; junction bases outside the gene matches: 2. Germline CDR1 reads MNHEY; CDR2 reads SVGAGI. The CDR3 is made up of 14 amino acids. CDR3 protein: CASSYSREGHEQFF. The DNA for the CDR3 is TGTGCCAGCAGTTACTCGCGGGAGGGCCATGAGCAGTTCTTC.

The chain couples TRBV6-5 to TRBJ2-1; D unclear. V shed 7 bases and J shed 5 bases, with 6 bases lying between them. CDR3 length equals 11 residues. Germline CDR1 is MNHEY and CDR2 is SVGAGI. In DNA form, the CDR3 reads TGTGCCAGCACCTATAACAATGAGCAGTTCTTC. Translated: CASTYNNEQFF.

This clone was found once. V gene TRBV7-9 combines with J gene TRBJ2-1, with 11 bases that match TRBD2. Germline lookup yields CDR1 SEHNR and CDR2 FQNEAQ (reference sequence). This CDR3 is 15 amino acids long. J lost 5 bases, V lost 0 bases, and 0 bases had no gene match. CDR3 sequence reads: CASSLALAGDNEQFF. The CDR3 nucleotides read TGTGCCAGCAGCTTAGCACTAGCGGGAGACAATGAGCAGTTCTTC.

This clone was seen a single time. The genes are TRBV28 and TRBJ2-5; 8 bases are a match to TRBD1. The end of the DNA fits TRBJ2-7 better, so the J call may be wrong. Germline CDR1 MDHEN, CDR2 SYDVKM. There are 12 residues in the CDR3. DNA for the CDR3: TGTGCCAGCGGGGACAGGCTGTACGAGCAGTACTTC. This gives the protein CASGDRLYEQYF.

The CDR3 spells CASSLRSGTYEQYF. The CDR3 DNA is TGTGCCAGCAGTTTAAGGAGCGGGACCTACGAGCAGTACTTC. The V call is TRBV27, the J call TRBJ2-7; 7 bases are shared with TRBD2. The V gene's germline CDR1 is MNHEY and CDR2 SMNVEV (reference sequence). There are 14 residues in the CDR3. Unmatched junction bases numbered 3, after V lost 2 bases and J lost 2 bases.

The chain joins TRBV27 to TRBJ2-5; weak D call: TRBD1 (5 bases). Per the germline V gene, CDR1 is MNHEY and CDR2 is SMNVEV (reference sequence). Deletions cut 3 bases from V and 7 bases from J, with 12 bases between. The CDR3 is made up of 13 amino acids. In nucleotides, the CDR3 is TGTGCCAGCAGTTTTGGGGCTATGGGGACCCAGTACTTC. Residues: CASSFGAMGTQYF.

V gene TRBV4-1 combines with J gene TRBJ2-1, with 7 bases that match TRBD2. Germline values: CDR1 MGHRA, CDR2 YSYEKL. There are 14 residues in the CDR3. V shed 2 bases and J 5 bases; nucleotides not matched to a gene: 3. This CDR3 reads CASSQPGLDNEQFF. CDR3 bases: TGCGCCAGCAGCCAACCAGGACTAGACAATGAGCAGTTCTTC.

This clone was recorded only once. The rearrangement uses TRBV19 and TRBJ2-3, with no clear D. Germline CDR1 and CDR2: LNHDA and SQIVND (reference sequence). V lost 3 bases and J 0 bases, leaving 10 bases between the germline ends. The CDR3 sequence is 15 residues long. CDR3: CASSMVHRSTDTQYF. CDR3 DNA: TGTGCCAGTAGTATGGTCCACAGAAGCACAGATACGCAGTATTTT. Full variable domain (missing parts from reference TRBV19 and TRBJ2-3): DGGITQSPKYLFRKEGQNVTLSCEQNLNHDAMYWYRQDPGQGLRLIYYSQIVNDFQKGDIAEGYSVSREKKESFPLTVTSAQKNPTAFYLCASSMVHRSTDTQYFGPGTRLTVL.

CDR3 sequence (DNA): TGTGCCAGCAGTTCCGCCCGACTGAGAAACACTGAAGCTTTCTTT. Its protein is CASSSARLRNTEAFF. The chain combines TRBV7-9 with TRBJ1-1; D gene ambiguous. Trimming cost V 6 bases and J 2 bases, with 16 bases left between them. Germline values: CDR1 SEHNR, CDR2 FQNEAQ (reference sequence). This CDR3 is 15 amino acids long. The full variable domain, rest sourced from reference TRBV7-9 and TRBJ1-1, is DTGVSQNPRHKITKRGQNVTFRCDPISEHNRLYWYRQTLGQGPEFLTYFQNEAQLEKSRLLSDRFSAERPKGSFSTLEIQRTEQGDSAMYLCASSSARLRNTEAFFGQGTRLTVV.

The chain carries TRBV9 and TRBJ2-3; D is perhaps TRBD1 or TRBD2 (5 bases each). The CDR3 has 17 residues. Germline V gene sequence: CDR1 SGDLS, CDR2 YYNGEE. Trimming pared 6 bases from V and 4 bases from J, leaving 24 bases between. CDR3 nucleotides: TGTGCCAGCACACGAGGGGTGGGGGTTCAAATGGCAGATACGCAGTATTTT. Encoded protein: CASTRGVGVQMADTQYF.

This chain uses TRBV11-1 with TRBJ1-6; D gene unclear. CDR3 length equals 14 residues. Trimming took 1 base from V and 9 from J, leaving 10 bases between them. Germline-derived CDR1 and CDR2 are SGHAT and FQDESV (reference sequence). The CDR3 is CASSLVPGSSPLHF. As DNA, the CDR3 is TGTGCCAGCAGCTTAGTCCCGGGGAGTTCACCCCTCCACTTT. Drawing the rest from reference TRBV11-1 and TRBJ1-6, the complete variable domain is EAEVAQSPRYKITEKSQAVAFWCDPISGHATLYWYRQILGQGPELLVQFQDESVVDDSQLPKDRFSAERLKGVDSTLKIQPAELGDSAMYLCASSLVPGSSPLHFGNGTRLTVT.

This chain connects TRBV19 to TRBJ2-7, with a tentative D call TRBD2 (6 bases). Deletions cut 6 bases from V and 7 bases from J, with 19 bases between. This CDR3 contains 14 residues. Germline CDR1 is LNHDA and CDR2 is SQIVND (reference sequence). The CDR3 protein is CASSSGEASGEQYF. DNA for the CDR3: TGTGCCAGTAGCTCGGGGGAGGCCTCGGGAGAGCAGTACTTC.

CDR3 amino acids: CAWGRASYEQYF. The CDR3 DNA reads TGTGCCTGGGGCAGGGCCTCCTACGAGCAGTACTTC. The chain has TRBV30 and TRBJ2-7; a possible D gene is TRBD1 (5 bases). Germline V gene lookup returns CDR1 GTSNPN and CDR2 SVGIG (reference sequence). This CDR3 comprises 12 residues. Trimming left V 5 bases short and J 0 bases short, with 8 bases between.

The chain has TRBV9 and TRBJ1-5; 8 bases are a match to TRBD1. The CDR3 runs 15 residues. In germline, CDR1 is SGDLS, CDR2 YYNGEE. V lost 0 bases, J lost 6 bases, and 5 bases stayed unmatched. As DNA, the CDR3 is TGTGCCAGCAGCGTAGATGGACAGGGTGGTCAGCCCCAGCATTTT. It is translated as CASSVDGQGGQPQHF.

The J gene is TRBJ1-3, the V gene TRBV28; no reliable D call. With 2 bases removed from V and 3 bases from J, the gap between germline ends came to 5 bases. Germline CDR1 and CDR2: MDHEN and SYDVKM. The CDR3 has 13 amino acids. In nucleotides, the CDR3 is TGTGCCAGCAGTTTAGATATTGGAAACACCATATATTTT. It is translated as CASSLDIGNTIYF.

The J gene is TRBJ1-5, the V gene TRBV18, with a weak D call TRBD1 (5 bases). Germline lookup yields CDR1 KGHSH and CDR2 LQKENI. The CDR3 sequence is 15 residues long. V was shortened by 6 bases and J by 3 bases, with 15 bases between the two germline ends. CDR3: CASSAGAGNNQPQHF. The CDR3, as DNA: TGTGCCAGCTCCGCCGGGGCAGGGAACAATCAGCCCCAGCATTTT.

The chain couples TRBV5-5 to TRBJ2-7, with TRBD2 as a possible D gene (6 bases). CDR3 length equals 17 residues. V gave up 2 bases and J gave up 3 bases, with 21 bases separating them. Germline loops: CDR1 SGHKS, CDR2 YYEKEE (reference sequence). The CDR3 coding sequence is TGTGCCAGCAGCTTCCGGCGGGACCTCCCGGACCTCTACGAGCAGTACTTC. Residues: CASSFRRDLPDLYEQYF.